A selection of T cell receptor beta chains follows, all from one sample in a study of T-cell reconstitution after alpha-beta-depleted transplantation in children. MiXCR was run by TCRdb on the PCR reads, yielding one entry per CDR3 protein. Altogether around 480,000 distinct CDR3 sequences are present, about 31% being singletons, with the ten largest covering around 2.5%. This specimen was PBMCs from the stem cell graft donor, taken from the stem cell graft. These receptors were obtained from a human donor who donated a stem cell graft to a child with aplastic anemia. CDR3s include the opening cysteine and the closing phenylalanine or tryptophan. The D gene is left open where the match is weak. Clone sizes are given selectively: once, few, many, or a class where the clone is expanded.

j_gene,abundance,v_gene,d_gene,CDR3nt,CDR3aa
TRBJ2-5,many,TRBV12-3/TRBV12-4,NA,TGTGCCAGCAGTTTGAGGGGAGAGACCCAGTACTTC,CASSLRGETQYF
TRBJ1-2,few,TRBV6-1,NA,TGTGCCAGCAGTGAAGTCGAAGGGGCTCACGGCTACACCTTC,CASSEVEGAHGYTF
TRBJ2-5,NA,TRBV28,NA,TGTGCCAGCACCTGGGATGGGGGAGAGACCCAGTACTTC,CASTWDGGETQYF
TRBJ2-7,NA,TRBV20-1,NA,TGCAGTGCTGCCCGAAACGGAGCGAACCCGGGGGAGCAGTACTTC,CSAARNGANPGEQYF
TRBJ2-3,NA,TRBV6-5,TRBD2,TGTGCCACCACTAGCGGAACAGATACGCAGTATTTT,CATTSGTDTQYF
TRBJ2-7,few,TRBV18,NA,TGTGCCAGCTCACCGGGAGGGGGCTCAAGCTCCTACGAGCAGTACTTC,CASSPGGGSSSYEQYF
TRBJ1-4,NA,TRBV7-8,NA,TGTGCCAGCAGCTTAGTTGGGCTTCAGAATGAAAAACTGTTTTTT,CASSLVGLQNEKLFF
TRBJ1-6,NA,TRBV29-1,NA,TGCAGCGCCTCGGACAGCTCCTATAATTCACCCCTCCACTTT,CSASDSSYNSPLHF
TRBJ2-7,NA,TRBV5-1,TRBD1,TGCGCCAGCAGCCCCGAAAAAGGACAGGGGCCGTCGTACGAGCAGTACTTC,CASSPEKGQGPSYEQYF
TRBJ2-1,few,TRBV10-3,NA,TGTGCCATCAGTGAGTCGACCGGACGCGAGCAGTTCTTC,CAISESTGREQFF